The clone carrying this T cell receptor beta chain came up a few times. There are 14 residues in the CDR3. CDR1 is WSHSY, CDR2 SAAADI, per germline. J lost 2 bases, V lost 5 bases, and 3 bases had no gene match. Each CDR3 protein gets one entry after TCRdb re-called the RT-PCR reads with MiXCR. The sample holds almost 700,000 distinct CDR3 sequences, 14% seen once. The material sequenced was memory CD4+ T cells from blood. This chain joins TRBV10-2 and TRBJ2-4; TRBD2 matches at 7 bases. The receptor's source is a female donor in good health, serving as a healthy control. The CDR3 DNA is TGCGCCAGCAGTTCGGGACTAACCAAAAACATTCAGTACTTC. Its protein product is CASSSGLTKNIQYF.